A single sample is the source of the 12 T cell receptor beta chains below, sequenced in a study of human T cells and chemical hapten exposure. Time point given: patch test 3, about 24 weeks after DPC sensitization. The treatment denotes: therapeutic diphenylcyclopropenone sensitization with weekly scalp DPC. TCRdb redid the calling of the RACE reads with MiXCR, one entry per CDR3 protein. The table has just under 60,000 distinct CDR3 sequences, approximately 13% seen once. Sequenced material: whole blood, taken in connection with sensitization to the hapten diphenylcyclopropenone (DPC). These receptors originate from a man under 40 with alopecia areata. Some clones in this sample may be carry-over from other donors' samples.

This clonotype was counted at least ten times. V and J are TRBV12-3 or TRBV12-4 and TRBJ1-1; 9 bases align to TRBD1. Germline trimming cut 3 bases from V and 0 bases from J; bases unmatched to any gene: 2. The CDR3 is made up of 15 amino acids. Written as DNA, the CDR3 is TGTGCCAGCAGTTTCACAGGGGGCATGAACACTGAAGCTTTCTTT. This codes for CASSFTGGMNTEAFF.

The chain has TRBV20-1 and TRBJ1-6; 8 bases agree with TRBD1. Losses at the gene ends were 6 bases for V and 10 bases for J; bases not matched to a gene: 8. In germline, CDR1 is DFQATT, CDR2 SNEGSKA (reference sequence). This CDR3 contains 13 residues. The CDR3 DNA reads TGCAGTGCAGACGGACAGGGTGGCTCACCCCTCCACTTT. It specifies CSADGQGGSPLHF.

This clonotype was seen repeatedly, ten times or more. The chain uses TRBV6-2 or TRBV6-3 and TRBJ2-3; D not certain. Germline lookup yields CDR1 MNHEY and CDR2 SVGEGT. Trimming cost V 7 bases and J 5 bases, with 13 bases left between them. The CDR3 loop spans 13 amino acids. The CDR3 DNA is TGTGCCAGCACCGACCGGCGGAGAGATACGCAGTATTTT. It encodes CASTDRRRDTQYF.

This clonotype is medium-sized (0.01 to 0.1%) within its sample. The CDR3: CASSQVDRYNQPQHF. CDR3 DNA sequence: TGCGCCAGCAGCCAAGTGGACAGGTACAATCAGCCCCAGCATTTT. The V gene is TRBV4-1, the J gene TRBJ1-5, with 7 bases lining up with TRBD1. Losses at the gene ends were 1 base for V and 3 bases for J; bases not matched to a gene: 3. CDR1 is MGHRA, CDR2 YSYEKL, per germline. There are 15 residues in the CDR3.

The chain uses TRBV29-1 and TRBJ2-5; D is perhaps TRBD1 (5 bases). The CDR3 loop spans 13 amino acids. Germline V gene lookup returns CDR1 SQVTM and CDR2 ANQGSEA. Between the trimmed V and J ends, which lost 0 bases and 4 bases, there was a span of 9 bases. The CDR3 sequence: CSVEEGQAETQYF. The CDR3 coding sequence is TGCAGCGTTGAAGAGGGGCAGGCAGAGACCCAGTACTTC.

The chain recombines TRBV9 with TRBJ2-2; tentatively, D is TRBD1 (5 bases). Deletions cut 1 base from V and 4 bases from J, with 8 bases between. Per the germline V gene, CDR1 is SGDLS and CDR2 is YYNGEE. The CDR3 has 14 amino acids. The CDR3 nucleotides are TGTGCCAGCAGCGTACAGGGAAGCACCGGGGAGCTGTTTTTT. It specifies CASSVQGSTGELFF.

Many counts were recorded for this clonotype. The gene calls are TRBV19 and TRBJ1-5, with D unresolved. This CDR3 contains 11 residues. Deletions cut 6 bases from V and 3 bases from J, with 3 bases between. From germline, CDR1 is LNHDA and CDR2 SQIVND (reference sequence). The CDR3 reads CASSSNQPQHF. The CDR3 DNA follows: TGTGCCAGTAGCTCCAATCAGCCCCAGCATTTT.

V gene TRBV14 combines with J gene TRBJ1-4, with D unclear. Germline V gene sequence: CDR1 SGHDN, CDR2 FVKESK. This CDR3 is 18 amino acids long. V shed 1 base and J shed 0 bases, with 15 bases lying between them. The CDR3 loop reads CASSQVPASAPTNEKLFF. The CDR3 DNA sequence: TGTGCCAGCAGCCAAGTTCCGGCCTCGGCTCCAACTAATGAAAAACTGTTTTTT.

The V gene is TRBV7-6, the J gene TRBJ2-1, with 9 bases matching TRBD1. The CDR3 has 16 residues. Per the germline V gene, CDR1 is SGHVS and CDR2 is FNYEAQ. J was trimmed by 8 bases and V by 3 bases; bases with no gene match: 11. The CDR3 coding sequence is TGTGCCAGCAGCTTTACCGGGACAGGGTACTGGGATGAGCAGTTCTTC. It yields the protein CASSFTGTGYWDEQFF. Complete variable domain (other parts from reference TRBV7-6 and TRBJ2-1): GAGVSQSPRYKVTKRGQDVALRCDPISGHVSLYWYRQALGQGPEFLTYFNYEAQQDKSGLPNDRFSAERPEGSISTLTIQRTEQRDSAMYRCASSFTGTGYWDEQFFGPGTRLTVL.

This clonotype was seen a handful of times. This chain uses TRBV7-9 with TRBJ1-1; D gene ambiguous. The CDR3 runs 13 residues. The germline gives CDR1 SEHNR, CDR2 FQNEAQ (reference sequence). V was shortened by 0 bases and J by 5 bases, with 7 bases between the two germline ends. The CDR3 DNA reads TGTGCCAGCAGCTTAGCGTACGGGACTGAAGCTTTCTTT. Translation: CASSLAYGTEAFF.

The rearrangement links TRBV4-1 to TRBJ1-6; no clear D. V dropped 0 bases and J dropped 7 bases, with 16 bases sitting between them. This CDR3 is 17 amino acids long. Looked up from germline, CDR1 is MGHRA and CDR2 is YSYEKL. CDR3 protein: CASSQEGYGVENSPLHF. CDR3 nucleotides: TGCGCCAGCAGCCAAGAGGGGTACGGGGTTGAGAATTCACCCCTCCACTTT.

The chain recombines TRBV7-2 with TRBJ2-2, with D maybe TRBD1 (5 bases). Deletions cut 8 bases from V and 0 bases from J, with 10 bases between. Per the germline V gene, CDR1 is SGHTA and CDR2 is FQGNSA. The CDR3 consists of 14 residues. CDR3: CASCKGANTGELFF. The CDR3 DNA follows: TGTGCCAGCTGTAAAGGGGCGAACACCGGGGAGCTGTTTTTT.